A single sample is the source of the 24 T cell receptor beta chains below, sequenced in a study of T-cell reconstitution after alpha-beta-depleted transplantation in children. This sample's TCRbeta library carried unique molecular identifier barcodes. TCRdb itself ran the PCR reads through MiXCR, one entry per CDR3 protein. The repertoire consists of 200,000 to 250,000 distinct CDR3 sequences, with about 9.2% occurring once and the leading ten covering 6.2%. This material consisted of PBMCs from the stem cell graft donor, taken from the stem cell graft. The receptors come from a human donor who donated a stem cell graft to a child with acute lymphoblastic leukemia.

The rearrangement joins TRBV7-8 to TRBJ2-1; D uncertain. Germline lookup yields CDR1 SGHVS and CDR2 FQNEAQ. The CDR3 length is 12 residues. The V end lost 3 bases, the J end lost 4 bases, and 4 bases lay between the germline ends. The CDR3 nucleotides are TGTGCCAGCAGCTTCGATTACAATGAGCAGTTCTTC. The encoded protein is CASSFDYNEQFF.

The chain links TRBV19 to TRBJ1-5, with D unresolved. Trimming shortened V by 5 bases and J by 3 bases, and 20 bases separated the two germline ends. The germline V gene encodes CDR1 LNHDA and CDR2 SQIVND (reference sequence). CDR3 length: 17 amino acids. In nucleotides, the CDR3 is TGTGCCAGTAGTCCTGCCGACCACACTGCGACCAATCAGCCCCAGCATTTT. Its translation: CASSPADHTATNQPQHF.

This clonotype has just a few counts. The chain uses TRBV7-9 and TRBJ1-1; unclear D gene. Trimming left V 3 bases short and J 8 bases short, with 10 bases between. Germline V CDR1 and CDR2: SEHNR, FQNEAQ (reference sequence). CDR3 length: 12 residues. CDR3 region: CASSLTETEAFF. Written as DNA, the CDR3 is TGTGCCAGCAGCTTGACGGAGACCGAAGCTTTCTTT.

The gene calls are TRBV18 and TRBJ1-6; D call uncertain. CDR1 KGHSH and CDR2 LQKENI come from the germline V gene. With 4 bases removed from V and 6 bases from J, the gap between germline ends came to 10 bases. This CDR3 region has 14 residues. CDR3 loop: CASSREIANSPLHF. The CDR3 nucleotides read TGTGCCAGCTCACGAGAAATCGCTAATTCACCCCTCCACTTT.

This clonotype was observed at least ten times. V gene TRBV25-1 combines with J gene TRBJ2-5; D is uncertain. The CDR3 has 15 residues. Germline CDR1 and CDR2: MGHDK and SYGVNS. Trimming removed 4 bases from V and 5 bases from J, with 17 bases in between. This chain's CDR3 is CASSAHGPGGETQYF. In DNA form, the CDR3 reads TGTGCCAGCAGTGCCCATGGGCCGGGTGGTGAGACCCAGTACTTC.

This clonotype has only a few counts. The chain is built from TRBV5-1 and TRBJ2-4; 10 nucleotides line up with TRBD1. Germline loops: CDR1 SGHRS, CDR2 YFSETQ. This CDR3 comprises 14 residues. The V segment lost 4 bases and the J segment 8 bases; nucleotides outside the gene matches: 6. CDR3: CASSGTGVQDIQYF. CDR3 bases: TGCGCCAGCAGCGGGACAGGGGTGCAGGACATTCAGTACTTC.

This clonotype came up a few times. The chain recombines TRBV4-3 with TRBJ2-5, with 7 nucleotides matching TRBD2. Unmatched junction bases numbered 6, after V lost 3 bases and J lost 5 bases. The CDR3 covers 14 residues. Germline CDR1 reads LGHNA; CDR2 reads YSLEER. The CDR3, as DNA: TGCGCCAGCAGCCAGGGGGGGTTTGGGGAGACCCAGTACTTC. Encoded protein: CASSQGGFGETQYF.

The sample holds a few counts of this clonotype. V gene TRBV7-9 combines with J gene TRBJ1-1; no definite D call. Germline assignment: CDR1 SEHNR and CDR2 FQNEAQ (reference sequence). The CDR3 sequence is 14 residues long. CDR3 residues: CAGFSYPLNTEAFF. The CDR3 DNA follows: TGTGCAGGTTTCTCTTACCCCCTGAACACTGAAGCTTTCTTT.

This clonotype was picked up a small number of times. The rearrangement uses TRBV29-1 and TRBJ1-1; D gene ambiguous. Germline CDR1 reads SQVTM; CDR2 reads ANQGSEA. V gave up 5 bases and J gave up 5 bases, with 12 bases separating them. The CDR3 is made up of 12 amino acids. The CDR3, as DNA: TGCAGCGTTTTAGCAAAGCGGACTGAAGCTTTCTTT. Protein sequence: CSVLAKRTEAFF.

This clonotype was counted only a few times. The chain has TRBV12-3 or TRBV12-4 and TRBJ1-2, with 8 bases identical to TRBD1. The CDR3 spans 12 residues. Germline trimming cut 4 bases from V and 8 bases from J; bases unmatched to any gene: 3. CDR3 sequence: CASSWTGNGYTF. For the CDR3, the DNA is TGTGCCAGCAGTTGGACAGGGAACGGCTACACCTTC.

This clonotype was detected a few times. The rearrangement links TRBV12-3 or TRBV12-4 to TRBJ1-4; D remains ambiguous. Trimming cost V 2 bases and J 5 bases, with 12 bases left between them. This CDR3 is 15 amino acids long. The CDR3 loop is CASSLIRSVNEKLFF. As DNA, the CDR3 is TGTGCCAGCAGTTTAATCCGATCTGTCAATGAAAAACTGTTTTTT.

The V call is TRBV7-9, the J call TRBJ2-7, with D possibly matching TRBD2 (5 bases). V lost 0 bases and J 0 bases, leaving 9 bases between the germline ends. This CDR3 comprises 15 residues. From germline, CDR1 is SEHNR and CDR2 FQNEAQ (reference sequence). CDR3 protein: CASSLAGSPSYEQYF. The CDR3 bases are TGTGCCAGCAGCTTAGCGGGGAGTCCCTCCTACGAGCAGTACTTC.

V usage is TRBV11-2 and J usage is TRBJ1-2; maybe TRBD1 (6 bases). Germline V CDR1 and CDR2: SGHAT, FQNNGV. Trimming left V 1 base short and J 4 bases short, with 13 bases between. CDR3 length: 15 residues. The CDR3 loop reads CASSLGLTGLYGYTF. Here the CDR3 DNA reads TGTGCCAGCAGCTTAGGACTGACAGGTCTCTATGGCTACACCTTC.

This clonotype was seen ten or more times. The CDR3 loop reads CASSMPQSQNTEAFF. CDR3 DNA: TGTGCCAGCAGTATGCCTCAGTCACAGAACACTGAAGCTTTCTTT. The chain has TRBV25-1 and TRBJ1-1; D not resolved. CDR1 is MGHDK and CDR2 is SYGVNS in the germline V gene. With 5 bases removed from V and 1 base from J, the gap between germline ends came to 14 bases. The CDR3 totals 15 residues.

The chain carries TRBV12-3 or TRBV12-4 and TRBJ1-4; a weak D match, TRBD1 (5 bases). Trimming removed 7 bases from V and 7 bases from J, with 13 bases in between. The CDR3 spans 13 residues. CDR3 nucleotides: TGTGCCAGCAAAAAAGGGGCGCCTGAAAAACTGTTTTTT. Its protein is CASKKGAPEKLFF.

The rearrangement joins TRBV5-4 to TRBJ2-3; a weak D match, TRBD1 (5 bases). Germline V gene lookup returns CDR1 SGHNT and CDR2 YYREEE (reference sequence). CDR3 length: 17 residues. V dropped 3 bases and J dropped 3 bases, with 20 bases sitting between them. The CDR3 sequence is CASSSLRPGSGTDTQYF. The CDR3 bases are TGTGCCAGCAGCTCTCTACGACCAGGGTCCGGGACAGATACGCAGTATTTT.

This clonotype was picked up many times. The chain uses TRBV5-1 and TRBJ1-1; 7 bases fit TRBD1. From germline, CDR1 is SGHRS and CDR2 YFSETQ. J was trimmed by 1 base and V by 4 bases; bases with no gene match: 1. This CDR3 has 13 residues. The DNA of the CDR3 is TGCGCCAGCAGCCGGACAGGGAACACTGAAGCTTTCTTT. Encoded protein: CASSRTGNTEAFF.

This clonotype was observed a few times. This chain uses TRBV7-6 with TRBJ2-3, with D possibly being TRBD1 (6 bases). Per the germline V gene, CDR1 is SGHVS and CDR2 is FNYEAQ. CDR3 length: 16 residues. V was trimmed by 4 bases and J by 2 bases, leaving 16 bases between them. The CDR3 sequence is CASSWTRTEYTDTQYF. The CDR3 DNA reads TGTGCCAGCAGCTGGACCCGGACAGAATACACAGATACGCAGTATTTT.

This clonotype was picked up a small number of times. The V gene is TRBV12-5, the J gene TRBJ2-7; D gene unclear. Trimming pared 6 bases from V and 7 bases from J, leaving 13 bases between. Germline CDR1 LGHNT, CDR2 FRNRAP. The CDR3 loop spans 12 amino acids. The CDR3 loop reads CASGPTPREQYF. For the CDR3, the DNA is TGTGCTAGTGGACCTACCCCTAGAGAGCAGTACTTC.

This clonotype has just a few counts. The chain combines TRBV11-2 with TRBJ1-2, with D hard to call. Per germline, CDR1 SGHAT and CDR2 FQNNGV. The CDR3 covers 16 residues. Trimming removed 2 bases from V and 2 bases from J, with 15 bases in between. The CDR3 sequence is CASSLSLMKGNYGYTF. For the CDR3, the DNA is TGTGCCAGCAGCTTATCTTTAATGAAGGGCAACTATGGCTACACCTTC.

The rearrangement joins TRBV19 to TRBJ1-5, with no clear D. The CDR3 is 13 amino acids. From germline, CDR1 is LNHDA and CDR2 SQIVND (reference sequence). V shed 7 bases and J shed 8 bases, with 15 bases lying between them. The CDR3 bases are TGTGCCAGTACTAGGGAGGTCAGAGAGCCCCAGCATTTT. Translation gives CASTREVREPQHF.

This clonotype was counted at least ten times. The chain joins TRBV6-4 to TRBJ2-2; D unresolved. The CDR3 spans 13 residues. The ends were cut back, 6 bases at V and 6 bases at J, with 11 bases in the middle. CDR1 and CDR2 (germline): MRHNA, SNTAGT. The CDR3 region has the DNA TGTGCCAGCAGCCCCCAGTGGGCCGGGGAGCTGTTTTTT. It translates to CASSPQWAGELFF.

This clonotype was seen ten or more times. The chain employs TRBV5-1 and TRBJ2-2; 8 bases map to TRBD1. CDR3 length equals 17 residues. V lost 7 bases and J lost 1; bases outside the gene matches: 12. Germline V gene lookup returns CDR1 SGHRS and CDR2 YFSETQ. This chain's CDR3 is CASGDRGLRMNTGELFF. Here the CDR3 DNA reads TGCGCCAGCGGCGACAGGGGTCTTAGGATGAACACCGGGGAGCTGTTTTTT. Full variable domain (missing parts from reference TRBV5-1 and TRBJ2-2): KAGVTQTPRYLIKTRGQQVTLSCSPISGHRSVSWYQQTPGQGLQFLFEYFSETQRNKGNFPGRFSGRQFSNSRSEMNVSTLELGDSALYLCASGDRGLRMNTGELFFGEGSRLTVL.

This clonotype was seen at least ten times. This chain's CDR3 is CASSLELNTEAFF. CDR3 coding DNA: TGTGCCAGCAGCTTAGAACTGAACACTGAAGCTTTCTTT. V and J are TRBV7-2 and TRBJ1-1; D unclear. V was clipped by 1 base and J by 0 bases, with 3 bases between them. Germline CDR1 and CDR2: SGHTA and FQGNSA. The CDR3 sequence is 13 residues long.